The text below deals with one TCR beta chain. It lacks a known antigen. The record has no base qualities; no much larger clone is one base away. The sample originates from a study of T-cell memory formation after mild COVID-19 (dated by TCRdb to the early 2020s). Study-level background: Most TCR sequence clusters were specific to one of the two donors. In a couple of donors, T-cell clones that expanded and contracted after mild COVID-19 were tracked by sequencing TCRalpha and TCRbeta repertoires over time. The cohort comprised two young, previously healthy adult volunteers, one female and one male.

General conclusions and limits of the study: Clones that contracted from day 15 to 85 showed balanced CD4/CD8 phenotypes, whereas a second wave of clones that expanded from day 15 to 37 leaned towards CD4+. Contracting CD4+ clones were found mainly in CM and EM memory subsets, while CD8+ clones were enriched in EMRA. The detection of some responding clones in pre-infection memory suggests that pre-existing cross-reactive memory T cells joined the SARS-CoV-2 response. The study included only two mild cases, and larger cohorts that include severe cases with pre-infection samples were judged to be necessary. SARS-CoV-2 specificity of the second-wave clones peaking on day 37 was not confirmed.

Counted from cysteine to phenylalanine, this CDR3 has 13 amino acids. Just CDR3 DNA is preserved here, 39 bases in frame from base 1. V is clipped by 3 bases and J by 8 bases, and the sequence between their germline boundaries is 11 bases long. The germline V gene (reference sequence) gives CDR1 as SEHNR and CDR2 as FQNEAQ. For sequencing, an Illumina NovaSeq 6000 was employed. Using 5'RACE with constant-segment primers, TCRalpha and TCRbeta cDNA libraries were constructed, with sample barcodes and unique molecular identifiers added in the process. RNA was extracted from every sample with Trizol reagent. Amplification of the libraries took two PCR steps, and the second step added a second sample barcode plus Illumina TruSeq adapters. Sequencing of libraries was performed on an Illumina NovaSeq with 2 x 150 bp paired-end reads. Under the source paper's analysis protocol: Demultiplexing of reads and collapsing into UMI-guided consensus sequences were performed with migec v1.2.7. Using mixcr v2.1.11, UMI consensuses were aligned to TRA and TRB V and J templates and then assembled into clonotypes. Clonotypes were classified as expanded or contracted when called significant by both edgeR and NoisET, with noise models trained on biological replicates. For edgeR calls, a false discovery rate-adjusted p below 0.01 and a log2 fold-change threshold of 1 were applied. PCA with hierarchical clustering of max-normalized trajectories of the 1000 most abundant clonotypes was used as exploratory dynamics analysis. Separately sequenced CD4+ and CD8+ repertoires were used to assign the CD4 or CD8 phenotype of responding clones. TCRdb cleaned the public reads at Q25 with fastp, built clones with MiXCR and kept in-frame beta chains. Each entry merges the rows of one CDR3 protein and shows their most common DNA and genes. TCRdb's processing, not the authors', yielded these V and J calls. Counted in this sample were about 270,000 distinct CDR3 sequences; around 15% of them appeared once. More than 20% of the sample comes from the top ten.

PBMCs were isolated by Ficoll-Paque density gradient centrifugation. This TCR came from a man aged 18 to 30 who had mild COVID-19 (a few samples of this study predate the infection). The sample titles of this study are shuffled in the database, so cell type and time point are left out; the donor was told from shared clones. The chain is encoded by TRBV7-9 joined to TRBJ2-1, with no D gene named confidently. Input material: PBMCs or a T cell subset sorted from them (not recorded which). CDR3 loop: CASSFPGHDEQFF. The sequenced DNA is TGTGCCAGCAGCTTCCCCGGGCATGATGAGCAGTTCTTC.